This T cell receptor (beta chain) was documented in a study of identical twins. MiXCR was run by TCRdb on the 5' RACE reads, yielding one entry per CDR3 protein. Of 1,800,000 or so distinct CDR3 sequences in the sample, 25% to 35% were seen once. Study findings and constraints: Whereas memory repertoires showed no such difference, abundant cord blood beta clonotypes carried fewer insertions. In zero-insertion analyses, partial confounding could arise from invariant MAIT and iNKT cells. Beta out-of-frame sequences displayed a weaker excess of sharing between twins. Shared out-of-frame alpha sequences (those common to twins) showed excess low generation probability.

The germline V gene has CDR1 SGHKS and CDR2 YYEKEE (reference sequence). Trimming left V 0 bases short and J 13 bases short, with 11 bases between. The CDR3 has 12 residues. In this sample, this clonotype turned up a few times. The target antigen is unknown. This receptor was taken from a newborn girl in good health. What was sequenced was cord blood. V gene TRBV5-5 combines with J gene TRBJ2-1; perhaps TRBD2 as D (5 bases). The CDR3 is CASSLAGVAQFF. The CDR3 coding sequence is TGTGCCAGCAGCTTGGCCGGGGTTGCACAGTTCTTC. Full variable domain (rest looked up from reference TRBV5-5 and TRBJ2-1): DAGVTQSPTHLIKTRGQQVTLRCSPISGHKSVSWYQQVLGQGPQFIFQYYEKEERGRGNFPDRFSARQFPNYSSELNVNALLLGDSALYLCASSLAGVAQFFGPGTRLTVL.